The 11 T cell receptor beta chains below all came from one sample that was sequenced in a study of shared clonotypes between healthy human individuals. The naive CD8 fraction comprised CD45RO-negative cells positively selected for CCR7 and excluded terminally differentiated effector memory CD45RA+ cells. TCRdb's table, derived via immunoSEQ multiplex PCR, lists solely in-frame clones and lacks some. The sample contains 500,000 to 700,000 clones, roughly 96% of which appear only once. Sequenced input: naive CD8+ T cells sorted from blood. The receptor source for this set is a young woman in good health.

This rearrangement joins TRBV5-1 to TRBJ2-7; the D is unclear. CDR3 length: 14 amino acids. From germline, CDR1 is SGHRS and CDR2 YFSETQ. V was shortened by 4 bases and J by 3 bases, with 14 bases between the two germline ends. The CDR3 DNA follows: TGCGCCAGCAGCCCTACCAGGACCCACTACGAGCAGTACTTC. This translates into CASSPTRTHYEQYF.

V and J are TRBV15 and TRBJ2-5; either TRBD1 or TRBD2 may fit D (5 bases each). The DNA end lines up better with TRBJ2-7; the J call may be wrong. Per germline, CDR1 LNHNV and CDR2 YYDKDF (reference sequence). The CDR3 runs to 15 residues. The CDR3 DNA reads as TGTGCCACCAGCCTGGAGGCAAAGGACAACTACGAGCAGTACTTC. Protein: CATSLEAKDNYEQYF.

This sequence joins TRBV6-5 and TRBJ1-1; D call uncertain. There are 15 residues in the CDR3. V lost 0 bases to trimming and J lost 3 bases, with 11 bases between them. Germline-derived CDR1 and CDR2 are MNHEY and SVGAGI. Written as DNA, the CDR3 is TGTGCCAGCAGTTACTCATGGGGTTCGGACACTGAAGCTTTCTTT. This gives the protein CASSYSWGSDTEAFF.

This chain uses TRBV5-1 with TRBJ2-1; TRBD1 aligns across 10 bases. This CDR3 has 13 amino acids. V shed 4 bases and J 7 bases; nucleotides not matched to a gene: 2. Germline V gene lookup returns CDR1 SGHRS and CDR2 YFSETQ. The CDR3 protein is CASSPGQGNEQFF. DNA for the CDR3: TGCGCCAGCAGCCCGGGACAGGGGAATGAGCAGTTCTTC.

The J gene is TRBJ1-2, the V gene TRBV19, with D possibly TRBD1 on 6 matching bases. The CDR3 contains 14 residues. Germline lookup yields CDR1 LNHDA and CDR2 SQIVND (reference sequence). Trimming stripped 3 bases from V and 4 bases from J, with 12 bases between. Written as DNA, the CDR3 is TGTGCCAGTAGTATCTACTTGGACAGCTATGGCTACACCTTC. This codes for CASSIYLDSYGYTF.

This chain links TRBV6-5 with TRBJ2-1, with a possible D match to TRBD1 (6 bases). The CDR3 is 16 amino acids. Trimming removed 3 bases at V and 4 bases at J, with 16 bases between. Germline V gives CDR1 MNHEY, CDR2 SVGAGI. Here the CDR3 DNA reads TGTGCCAGCAGTTATGGGGGCGGAACAGGATACAATGAGCAGTTCTTC. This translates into CASSYGGGTGYNEQFF.

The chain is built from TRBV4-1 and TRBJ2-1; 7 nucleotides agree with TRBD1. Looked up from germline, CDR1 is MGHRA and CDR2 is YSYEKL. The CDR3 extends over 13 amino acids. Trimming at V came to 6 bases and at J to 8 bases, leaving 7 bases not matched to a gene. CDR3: CASSYRGRDEQFF. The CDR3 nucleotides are TGCGCCAGCAGTTACAGGGGCAGGGATGAGCAGTTCTTC.

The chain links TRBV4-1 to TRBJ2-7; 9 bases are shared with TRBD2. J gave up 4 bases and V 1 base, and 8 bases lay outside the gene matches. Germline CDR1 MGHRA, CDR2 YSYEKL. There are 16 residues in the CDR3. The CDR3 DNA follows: TGCGCCAGCAGCCAAGGTATGGTAGCGGGAGCTTACGAGCAGTACTTC. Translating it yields CASSQGMVAGAYEQYF.

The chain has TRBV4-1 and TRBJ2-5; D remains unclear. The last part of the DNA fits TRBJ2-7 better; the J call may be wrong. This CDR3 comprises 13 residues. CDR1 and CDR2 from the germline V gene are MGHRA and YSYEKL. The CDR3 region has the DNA TGCGCCAGCAGCTCAGCTCTGTCCTACGAGCAGTACTTC. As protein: CASSSALSYEQYF.

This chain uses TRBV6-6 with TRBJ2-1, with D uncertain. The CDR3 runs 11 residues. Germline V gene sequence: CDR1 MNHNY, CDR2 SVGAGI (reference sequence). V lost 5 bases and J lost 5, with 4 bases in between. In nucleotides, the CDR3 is TGTGCCAGCAGTCAAAACAATGAGCAGTTCTTC. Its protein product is CASSQNNEQFF.

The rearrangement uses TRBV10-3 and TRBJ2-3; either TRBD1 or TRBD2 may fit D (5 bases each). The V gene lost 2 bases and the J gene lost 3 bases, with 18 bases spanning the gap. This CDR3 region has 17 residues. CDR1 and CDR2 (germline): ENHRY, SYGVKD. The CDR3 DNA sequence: TGTGCCATCAGTGAGGTAAAGGGGAGAACGAAGACAGATACGCAGTATTTT. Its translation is CAISEVKGRTKTDTQYF.